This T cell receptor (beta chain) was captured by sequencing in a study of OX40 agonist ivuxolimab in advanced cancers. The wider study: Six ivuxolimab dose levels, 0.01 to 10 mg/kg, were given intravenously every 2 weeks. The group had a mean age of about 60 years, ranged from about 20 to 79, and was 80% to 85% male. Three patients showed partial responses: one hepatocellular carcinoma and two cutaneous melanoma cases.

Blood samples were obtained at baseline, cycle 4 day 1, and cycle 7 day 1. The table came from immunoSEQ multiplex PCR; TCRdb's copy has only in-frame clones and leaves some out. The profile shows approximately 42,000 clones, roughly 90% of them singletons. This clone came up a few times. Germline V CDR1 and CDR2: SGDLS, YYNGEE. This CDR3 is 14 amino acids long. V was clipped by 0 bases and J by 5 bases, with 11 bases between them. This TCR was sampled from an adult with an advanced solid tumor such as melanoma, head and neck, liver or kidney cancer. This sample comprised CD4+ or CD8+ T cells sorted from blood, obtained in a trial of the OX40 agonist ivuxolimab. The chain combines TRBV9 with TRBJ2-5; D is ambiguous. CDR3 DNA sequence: TGTGCCAGCAGCGTAGCTAGTTCCGAGGAGACCCAGTACTTC. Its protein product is CASSVASSEETQYF.